One T cell receptor beta chain is described in this entry. As yet, its antigen is unknown. This sample was taken from a study of OX40 agonist ivuxolimab in advanced cancers. For the study at large: Ivuxolimab is a fully human IgG2 antibody that activates OX40 (CD134). From roughly 20 to 85 years was the age range, with a mean of 60 years, and around 84% were male. Three patients responded partially, comprising one with hepatocellular carcinoma and two with cutaneous melanoma.

Study results and limitations: Researchers report that CD8+ T cells had, on average, more expanded clones than CD4+.

CDR3 length: 14 amino acids. Germline lookup yields CDR1 MNHNY and CDR2 SVGAGI (reference sequence). V was trimmed by 3 bases and J by 6 bases, leaving 14 bases between them. Sequencing was performed with immunoSEQ multiplex PCR; in TCRdb, only in-frame clones are kept and a portion is missing. The profile covers about 79,000 clones, with about 90% appearing a single time and around 0.5% taken by the ten largest. V usage is TRBV6-6 and J usage is TRBJ1-2, with D possibly matching TRBD1 (5 bases). Sequencing was performed on CD4+ or CD8+ T cells sorted from blood, taken in a trial of the OX40 agonist ivuxolimab. This receptor was taken from an adult with an advanced solid tumor such as melanoma, head and neck, liver or kidney cancer. CDR3 DNA: TGTGCCAGCAGTTATTCCCAGGGTATAGATGGCTACACCTTC. Amino acids: CASSYSQGIDGYTF.